These 4 T cell receptor beta chains originate from one sample sequenced in a study of blood T cell repertoires in COVID-19. Sequenced by immunoSEQ multiplex PCR; TCRdb stores in-frame clones only, minus some. The profile shows 200,000 or so clones, 75% to 90% of them singletons. The sample taken for sequencing was peripheral blood. The receptors were gathered from a human donor in a cohort sampled during active COVID-19.

This rearrangement joins TRBV29-1 to TRBJ2-3, with 8 bases matching TRBD2. The CDR3 loop spans 14 amino acids. The germline CDR1 and CDR2 sequences are SQVTM and ANQGSEA. J gave up 4 bases and V 7 bases, and 10 bases lay outside the gene matches. DNA of the CDR3: TGCAGCGGGGGGAGCGGGAGAATCTCAGATACGCAGTATTTT. It translates to CSGGSGRISDTQYF.

The chain couples TRBV18 to TRBJ2-7, with D perhaps TRBD1 (6 bases). In germline, CDR1 is KGHSH, CDR2 LQKENI. CDR3 size: 15 residues. The germline V and J ends were trimmed by 4 bases and 2 bases, with 15 bases remaining between them. CDR3 sequence (DNA): TGTGCCAGCTCACTAACAGAGCAGGGGACCTACGAGCAGTACTTC. Translation gives CASSLTEQGTYEQYF. Variable domain in full (rest from reference TRBV18 and TRBJ2-7): NAGVMQNPRHLVRRRGQEARLRCSPMKGHSHVYWYRQLPEEGLKFMVYLQKENIIDESGMPKERFSAEFPKEGPSILRIQQVVRGDSAAYFCASSLTEQGTYEQYFGPGTRLTVT.

This sequence joins TRBV6-5 and TRBJ2-7, with a possible D match to TRBD1 (6 bases). The CDR3 extends over 15 amino acids. Trimming stripped 2 bases from V and 2 bases from J, with 13 bases between. CDR1 and CDR2 from the germline V gene are MNHEY and SVGAGI. Written as DNA, the CDR3 is TGTGCCAGCAGTTACCAGGGGATGGGTGCCTACGAGCAGTACTTC. Translated, it gives CASSYQGMGAYEQYF.

The chain combines TRBV6-6 with TRBJ1-5; tentative D call: TRBD1 (5 bases). CDR3 length equals 15 residues. V lost 2 bases and J lost 4, with 12 bases in between. Looked up from germline, CDR1 is MNHNY and CDR2 is SVGAGI (reference sequence). The CDR3 nucleotides read TGTGCCAGCAGTTACAACGGAGGGGCGAATCAGCCCCAGCATTTT. It yields the protein CASSYNGGANQPQHF.